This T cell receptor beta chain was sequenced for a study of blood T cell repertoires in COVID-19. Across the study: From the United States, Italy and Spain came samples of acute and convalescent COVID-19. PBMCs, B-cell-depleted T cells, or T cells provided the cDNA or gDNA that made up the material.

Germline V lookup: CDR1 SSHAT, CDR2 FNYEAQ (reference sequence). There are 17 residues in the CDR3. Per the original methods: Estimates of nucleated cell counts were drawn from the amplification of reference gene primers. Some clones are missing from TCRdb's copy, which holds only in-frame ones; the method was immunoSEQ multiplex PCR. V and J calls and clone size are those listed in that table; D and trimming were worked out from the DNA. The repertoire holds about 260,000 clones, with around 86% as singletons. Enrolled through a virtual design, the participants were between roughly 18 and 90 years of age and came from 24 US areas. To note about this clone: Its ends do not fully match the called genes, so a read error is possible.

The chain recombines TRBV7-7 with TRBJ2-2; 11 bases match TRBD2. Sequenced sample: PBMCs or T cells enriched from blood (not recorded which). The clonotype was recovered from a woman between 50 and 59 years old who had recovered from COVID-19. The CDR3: CASSTILTSGKTGELFF. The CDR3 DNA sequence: TGTGCTAGCAGCACTATCTTGACTAGCGGGAAGACCGGGGAGCTGTTTTTT.